This note documents a single TCR beta chain sequence. Its antigen is not known. These data originate in a study of cytomegalovirus exposure and HLA in healthy donors. Both 60 Vbeta primers and 13 Jbeta primers went into the PCR. TCRdb's table, derived via immunoSEQ multiplex PCR, lists solely in-frame clones and lacks some. The table includes about 84,000 clones, around three fifths detected once. V lost 2 bases and J 8 bases, leaving 10 bases between the germline ends. This CDR3 is 13 amino acids long. The germline CDR1 and CDR2 sequences are SGHTA and FQGNSA. Points from the study as a whole: Clonal expansion was found to be greater in HLA-associated TCR beta chains than in equally common others in a later analysis. Researchers reportedly found TCR beta sequences accurately predicted most subjects' HLA-A and HLA-B alleles.

This clonotype was sampled from a woman in her 40s in good health and CMV-seropositive. Sequencing used PBMCs. The V call is TRBV7-2, the J call TRBJ2-1, with D possibly matching TRBD1 (6 bases). CDR3 DNA: TGTGCCAGCAGCTTACAGGGGTGGGATGAGCAGTTCTTC. Translation: CASSLQGWDEQFF.